Each of the 22 T cell receptor beta chains below was sequenced from the same sample in a study of blood T cell repertoires in COVID-19. Profiling relied on immunoSEQ multiplex PCR, and the TCRdb table lists in-frame clones only, not all of them. The table lists 150,000 or so clones, roughly four fifths of them singletons. Sequencing input: peripheral blood. The receptors here all came from a woman aged 60-75 years with acute or convalescent COVID-19.

This clone was detected only a few times. This sequence joins TRBV2 and TRBJ1-1, with D unresolved. Looked up from germline, CDR1 is SNHLY and CDR2 is FYNNEI. This CDR3 comprises 15 residues. V lost 1 base to trimming and J lost 8 bases, with 17 bases between them. CDR3 region: CASSEGLSALLEAFF. In nucleotides, the CDR3 is TGTGCCAGCAGTGAAGGTCTCAGCGCTCTTTTGGAAGCTTTCTTT.

The chain recombines TRBV10-3 with TRBJ2-1; the D gene is possibly TRBD2 (5 bases). Germline V gene data show CDR1 as ENHRY and CDR2 as SYGVKD. This CDR3 comprises 12 residues. V was trimmed by 6 bases and J by 9 bases, leaving 12 bases between them. This chain's CDR3 is CAISRTAIEQFF. The CDR3 nucleotides are TGTGCCATCAGCCGGACTGCTATTGAGCAGTTCTTC.

The count of this clone is one. The gene calls are TRBV15 and TRBJ2-3; 9 bases map to TRBD1. Germline values: CDR1 LNHNV, CDR2 YYDKDF (reference sequence). The CDR3 consists of 17 residues. J lost 0 bases, V lost 3 bases, and 7 bases had no gene match. CDR3 amino acids: CATSRGTGPFSTDTQYF. The CDR3 bases are TGTGCCACCAGCAGGGGGACAGGGCCTTTTAGCACAGATACGCAGTATTTT.

J is TRBJ1-6 and V is TRBV6-1; D remains ambiguous. Per germline, CDR1 MNHNS and CDR2 SASEGT. V shed 4 bases and J shed 5 bases, with 15 bases lying between them. This CDR3 is built from 16 residues. This chain's CDR3 is CASSVEVSRDNSPLHF. The CDR3 DNA is TGTGCCAGCAGTGTTGAGGTATCGCGGGATAATTCACCCCTCCACTTT.

Only one count was recorded for this clone. This chain's CDR3 is CASSLVGASSYNEQFF. The CDR3 bases are TGCGCCAGCAGCTTGGTAGGGGCAAGCTCCTACAATGAGCAGTTCTTC. The gene calls are TRBV5-1 and TRBJ2-1; weak D call: TRBD1 (5 bases). The germline V gene encodes CDR1 SGHRS and CDR2 YFSETQ. The CDR3 loop spans 16 amino acids. Trimming removed 0 bases from V and 0 bases from J, with 10 bases in between. The full variable domain, with the rest looked up from reference TRBV5-1 and TRBJ2-1, is KAGVTQTPRYLIKTRGQQVTLSCSPISGHRSVSWYQQTPGQGLQFLFEYFSETQRNKGNFPGRFSGRQFSNSRSEMNVSTLELGDSALYLCASSLVGASSYNEQFFGPGTRLTVL.

This clone has more than one count but fewer than ten. The rearrangement joins TRBV30 to TRBJ1-1, with D uncertain. V shed 0 bases and J shed 4 bases, with 12 bases lying between them. Per germline, CDR1 GTSNPN and CDR2 SVGIG (reference sequence). This CDR3 is 14 amino acids long. The CDR3 spells CAWSVYGLGTEAFF. In DNA form, the CDR3 reads TGTGCCTGGAGTGTCTATGGACTCGGCACTGAAGCTTTCTTT.

V is TRBV19 and J is TRBJ1-3, with D possibly matching TRBD1 (5 bases). CDR3 length equals 15 residues. The V gene's germline CDR1 is LNHDA and CDR2 SQIVND (reference sequence). Trimming shortened V by 5 bases and J by 2 bases, and 13 bases separated the two germline ends. CDR3 sequence (DNA): TGTGCCAGTAGTGAGACAGATTTAACTGGAAACACCATATATTTT. Protein product: CASSETDLTGNTIYF.

The chain recombines TRBV24-1 with TRBJ2-3, with D perhaps matching TRBD1 (6 bases). V lost 8 bases to trimming and J lost 6 bases, with 20 bases between them. The CDR3 has 15 residues. Germline lookup yields CDR1 KGHDR and CDR2 SFDVKD. CDR3 bases: TGTGCCACCAATGGGGGAAGGGGGACCGGGGATACGCAGTATTTT. This gives the protein CATNGGRGTGDTQYF.

The rearrangement links TRBV5-4 to TRBJ2-7; TRBD1 matches at 7 bases. The length of the CDR3 is 13 residues. Per the germline V gene, CDR1 is SGHNT and CDR2 is YYREEE (reference sequence). The V and J ends lost 4 bases and 3 bases, in that order; junction bases with no gene match: 4. The CDR3 sequence is CASSSRQGYEQYF. CDR3 coding DNA: TGTGCCAGCAGCAGCCGACAGGGCTACGAGCAGTACTTC.

The J gene is TRBJ2-1, the V gene TRBV9, with 7 bases lining up with TRBD2. Trimming removed 4 bases from V and 6 bases from J; junction bases left unmatched: 7. CDR1 SGDLS and CDR2 YYNGEE come from the germline V gene. The CDR3 length is 14 residues. The CDR3 DNA follows: TGTGCCAGCAGCCGGGGCGGGAGCATCAATGAGCAGTTCTTC. Translated, it gives CASSRGGSINEQFF.

This rearrangement joins TRBV15 to TRBJ2-7; D possibly corresponds to TRBD2 (5 bases). The CDR3 covers 13 residues. Trimming removed 1 base at V and 5 bases at J, with 9 bases between. Germline assignment: CDR1 LNHNV and CDR2 YYDKDF (reference sequence). The CDR3 DNA reads TGTGCCACCAGCAGAGTTAACGGGAACGAGCAGTACTTC. As protein: CATSRVNGNEQYF.

The chain links TRBV11-2 to TRBJ2-1; TRBD1 agrees at 11 bases. CDR3 size: 15 residues. CDR1 and CDR2 from the germline V gene are SGHAT and FQNNGV. V shed 5 bases, J shed 6 bases, and the junction held 6 bases outside the gene matches. Here the CDR3 reads CASSEGQGAFNEQFF. Here the CDR3 DNA reads TGTGCCAGCAGCGAAGGACAGGGGGCTTTCAATGAGCAGTTCTTC. Combining the CDR3 with reference TRBV11-2 and TRBJ2-1 gives the whole variable domain EAGVAQSPRYKIIEKRQSVAFWCNPISGHATLYWYQQILGQGPKLLIQFQNNGVVDDSQLPKDRFSAERLKGVDSTLKIQPAKLEDSAVYLCASSEGQGAFNEQFFGPGTRLTVL.

There are a few counts of this clone. V is TRBV4-3 and J is TRBJ1-4, with 8 nucleotides matching TRBD1. The CDR3 contains 15 residues. The germline CDR1 and CDR2 sequences are LGHNA and YSLEER. Trimming cost V 4 bases and J 5 bases; bases outside gene matches: 6. Here the CDR3 reads CASSREDRENEKLFF. The CDR3 region has the DNA TGCGCCAGCAGCCGAGAGGACAGGGAAAATGAAAAACTGTTTTTT.

This chain connects TRBV2 to TRBJ2-7; the D gene is possibly TRBD2 (6 bases). V was cut by 6 bases and J by 7 bases, with 13 bases left in between. Germline assignment: CDR1 SNHLY and CDR2 FYNNEI. The CDR3 length is 12 residues. The chain's CDR3 is CASRGGPTEQYF. The CDR3 bases are TGTGCCAGCAGGGGGGGACCGACGGAGCAGTACTTC.

The V call is TRBV10-3, the J call TRBJ1-2; TRBD1 matches at 10 bases. Germline CDR1 reads ENHRY; CDR2 reads SYGVKD. Trimming took 4 bases from V and 7 from J; bases not matched to a gene: 3. The CDR3 has 13 residues. The CDR3, as DNA: TGTGCCATCAGTGGACAGGGGGCTGTTGGCTACACCTTC. Protein: CAISGQGAVGYTF.

The chain couples TRBV5-5 to TRBJ1-5; the match to TRBD1 covers 12 bases. V was clipped by 7 bases and J by 5 bases; unmatched bases: 7. The CDR3 contains 15 residues. Germline assignment: CDR1 SGHKS and CDR2 YYEKEE (reference sequence). CDR3 nucleotides: TGTGCCAGCCCCTTCGGGACAGGGGGCTATCAGCCCCAGCATTTT. Translation gives CASPFGTGGYQPQHF.

The genes are TRBV27 and TRBJ2-1; D is unresolved. The germline V gene encodes CDR1 MNHEY and CDR2 SMNVEV (reference sequence). V was shortened by 3 bases and J by 8 bases, with 14 bases between the two germline ends. CDR3 length equals 14 residues. CDR3 DNA sequence: TGTGCCAGCAGTTTTGGGTTTAGCTTTCATGAGCAGTTCTTC. It yields the protein CASSFGFSFHEQFF.

The genes are TRBV11-2 and TRBJ2-1; 8 bases match TRBD2. This CDR3 is 15 amino acids long. Looked up from germline, CDR1 is SGHAT and CDR2 is FQNNGV. V lost 1 base, J lost 6 bases, and 5 bases stayed unmatched. This CDR3 is CASSLGTGGFNEQFF. CDR3 nucleotide sequence: TGTGCCAGCAGCTTAGGGACGGGAGGGTTCAATGAGCAGTTCTTC.

The chain couples TRBV4-3 to TRBJ1-2, with 8 bases identical to TRBD1. Germline CDR1 is LGHNA and CDR2 is YSLEER. V was pared by 1 base and J by 4 bases, with 5 bases of the junction left unmatched. This CDR3 region has 15 residues. The CDR3 bases are TGCGCCAGCAGCCAAGCAACACAGGGGGTCTATGGCTACACCTTC. It codes for CASSQATQGVYGYTF.

This sequence joins TRBV5-6 and TRBJ2-2, with D perhaps TRBD2 (7 bases). CDR1 SGHDT and CDR2 YYEEEE come from the germline V gene. V shed 7 bases and J shed 7 bases, with 26 bases lying between them. The CDR3 spans 17 residues. CDR3 sequence reads: CASGGGEGLLEGGELFF. The DNA for the CDR3 is TGTGCCAGCGGGGGGGGCGAGGGCTTACTGGAAGGCGGGGAGCTGTTTTTT.

This clone was found a few times. The CDR3 is CASSPTAAASGEQYF. CDR3 DNA: TGTGCCAGCAGCCCCACCGCGGCAGCATCGGGAGAGCAGTACTTC. The V gene is TRBV9, the J gene TRBJ2-7; D perhaps matches TRBD2 (5 bases). The ends were cut back, 4 bases at V and 7 bases at J, with 21 bases in the middle. This CDR3 has 15 amino acids. Germline V lookup: CDR1 SGDLS, CDR2 YYNGEE.

The J gene is TRBJ1-6, the V gene TRBV9; D is ambiguous. This CDR3 has 15 residues. Germline assignment: CDR1 SGDLS and CDR2 YYNGEE. Deletions cut 7 bases from V and 9 bases from J, with 20 bases between. The CDR3 DNA follows: TGTGCCAGCGGCCCTGGTGCTTTCCCCGTTTCACCCCTCCACTTT. The encoded protein is CASGPGAFPVSPLHF.